This T cell receptor beta chain was captured in a study of shared clonotypes between healthy human individuals (dated by TCRdb to 2018 to 2021). As for the study more broadly: The cohort comprised a couple of women and a few men aged 18 to 49 years. For each donor, CD4 naive and CD4 memory were each run on three plates, CD8 naive on two plates, and CD8 memory on one plate. To estimate repertoire size and how much clonotype sharing occurs between individuals, the study deeply sequenced the blood TCR repertoires of about 5 healthy adults. To increase sequencing depth and limit assay-specific biases, TCR repertoire library preparation and sequencing were carried out by different laboratories using diverse techniques. Between about 0.8 and 8.9 billion PBMCs per donor were obtained by leukapheresis. General findings and caveats noted by the study authors: Only blood was sampled, and tissue TCR repertoires likely differ from those in blood. Rarefaction of sorted-subset datasets indicated incomplete sequencing despite the large sequencing depth. Estimated clonotype richness was generally larger for naive than for memory subsets. Pairwise subsampling led to the expectation that sequencing depth would affect the degree of clonotype sharing among donors. The small number of donors limited the genetic and exposure-history diversity represented. Clonotypes shared by all four sorted-subset donors showed higher generation probabilities than non-shared clonotypes. When a few donors were compared, the shared fraction of clonotypes was roughly 5% for naive CD4, more than 3% for naive CD8, 2.3% for memory CD4, and approximately 0.4% for memory CD8.

The donors were healthy, HIV-negative adults who had no recently reported acute infections or vaccinations. Every donor was a Caucasian adult residing in Nashville, Tennessee, USA. CD4+ T cells were enriched through magnetic negative selection, after which naive cells were positively selected on CD45RA and the remaining negative fraction served as the memory subset. Blood was collected by leukapheresis, and PBMCs were isolated by Ficoll-Histopaque density gradient centrifugation and then cryopreserved in liquid nitrogen vapor phase. Purity and quantity of every magnetically sorted T cell population were checked by analytical flow cytometry. Genomic DNA was isolated from every sorted fraction and measured by UV absorbance on a Nanodrop 2000c. The cysteine opens and the phenylalanine closes a CDR3 of 16 amino acids. CDR3 DNA is the only sequence kept; it has 48 bases, read in frame from the first base. The CDR1 and CDR2 encoded by the germline V gene (reference sequence) are SGHKS and YYEKEE. Clipping removes 0 bases from V and 4 bases from J, with 6 as the unmatched junction base count.

On this clone itself: The clone's antigen remains unknown. Within one base of it there is no much larger clone, and no base qualities were kept.

Using the deep immunoSEQ assay, TCR CDR3 regions were amplified from genomic DNA by multiplex PCR. Extracted genomic DNA from each cell subset was distributed evenly across all wells of several immunoSEQ 96-well plates, and each plate was treated as a replicate. For sorted subsets, approximately 0.2 ug of genomic DNA, equivalent to 25,000 to 30,000 T cell genomes, went into each replicate PCR. Purified libraries were measured with a Qubit 3.0 fluorometer, size-checked on a Bioanalyzer 2100, and measured again with the KAPA Library Quantification kit. A separate single-read 150-cycle Illumina NextSeq 550 flow cell was used to sequence each immunoSEQ 96-well plate. Under the source paper's analysis protocol: Because the immunoSEQ output included only junctional sequences and no quality scores, the filtering could not be the same as the filtering used for full-length reads. Sequences were annotated with PyIR, a Python wrapper for IgBLAST v1.9, and V/J genes and CDR3 were assigned using IMGT germline references. Reads were removed for weak V/J assignments (E-value above 1e-6), missing CDR3, stop codons, out-of-frame junctions, or ambiguous translated residues. A V3J clonotype was defined by an identical inferred V gene, J gene, and CDR3 amino acid sequence. To compute the percentage overlap between repertoires, the number of shared unique clonotypes was divided by the size of the smaller repertoire. Repertoire richness was assessed with RTK rarefaction, the Chao1 estimator, and Recon v2.1 estimates of unobserved clonotypes. OLGA was used to compute generation probabilities for all TCRbeta clonotypes that the gDNA method yielded from four donors. TCRdb took this table from immuneACCESS and kept in-frame rearrangements with V and J called. Such tables lack part of the clones; where checked against another copy, unresolved V genes explain under half of the gap, and the rest is unexplained. V and J calls and clone size follow that table, whereas D and trimming were derived from the DNA. A total of some 1,400,000 clones appear in this sample, roughly 96% of them only once. The top ten clonotypes cover roughly 1.2% of the sample.

This TCR came from a man aged 25-45 years in good health. Sequencing was done on a sample of naive CD4+ T cells sorted from blood. The label giving this sample's cell subset or site can be read as: CD45RA+ positively selected. In this chain, TRBV5-5 is recombined with TRBJ2-3; 9 junctional bases match TRBD2. The CDR3 in this case is CASSLAGVAGADTQYF. The DNA sequence reads TGTGCCAGCAGCTTGGCCGGGGTAGCGGGAGCAGATACGCAGTATTTT.